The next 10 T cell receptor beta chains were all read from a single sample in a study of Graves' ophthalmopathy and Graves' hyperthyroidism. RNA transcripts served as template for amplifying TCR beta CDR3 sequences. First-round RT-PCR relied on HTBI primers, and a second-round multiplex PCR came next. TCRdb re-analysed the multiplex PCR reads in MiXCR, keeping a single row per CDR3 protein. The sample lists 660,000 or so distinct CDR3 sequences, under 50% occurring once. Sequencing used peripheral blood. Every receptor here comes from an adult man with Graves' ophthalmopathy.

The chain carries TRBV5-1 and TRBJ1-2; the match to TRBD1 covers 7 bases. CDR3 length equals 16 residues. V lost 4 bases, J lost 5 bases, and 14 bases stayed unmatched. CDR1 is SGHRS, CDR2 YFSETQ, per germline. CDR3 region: CASSLGTWDSQYGYTF. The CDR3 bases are TGCGCCAGCAGCCTCGGGACTTGGGACAGCCAGTATGGCTACACCTTC.

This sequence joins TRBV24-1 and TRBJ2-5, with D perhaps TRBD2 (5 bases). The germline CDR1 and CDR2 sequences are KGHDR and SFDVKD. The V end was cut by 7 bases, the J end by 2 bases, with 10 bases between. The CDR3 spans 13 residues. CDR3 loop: CATSSRAQETQYF. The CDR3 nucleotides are TGTGCCACCAGCTCGCGGGCGCAAGAGACCCAGTACTTC.

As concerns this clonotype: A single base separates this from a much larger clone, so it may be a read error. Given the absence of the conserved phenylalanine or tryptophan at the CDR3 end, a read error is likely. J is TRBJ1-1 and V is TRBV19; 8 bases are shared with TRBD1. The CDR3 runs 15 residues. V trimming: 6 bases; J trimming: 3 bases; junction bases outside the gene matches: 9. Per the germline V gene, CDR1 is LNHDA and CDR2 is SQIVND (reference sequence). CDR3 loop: CASRYRQGTDTEAFL. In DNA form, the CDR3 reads TGTGCCAGTAGATACAGACAGGGGACGGACACTGAAGCTTTCCTT.

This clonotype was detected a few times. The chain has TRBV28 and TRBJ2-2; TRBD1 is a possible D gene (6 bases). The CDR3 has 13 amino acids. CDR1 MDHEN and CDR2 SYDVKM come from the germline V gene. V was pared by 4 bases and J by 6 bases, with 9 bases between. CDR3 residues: CASSSGQSGELFF. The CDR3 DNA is TGTGCCAGCAGTTCCGGACAGTCCGGGGAGCTGTTTTTT. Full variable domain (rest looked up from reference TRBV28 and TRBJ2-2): DVKVTQSSRYLVKRTGEKVFLECVQDMDHENMFWYRQDPGLGLRLIYFSYDVKMKEKGDIPEGYSVSREKKERFSLILESASTNQTSMYLCASSSGQSGELFFGEGSRLTVL.

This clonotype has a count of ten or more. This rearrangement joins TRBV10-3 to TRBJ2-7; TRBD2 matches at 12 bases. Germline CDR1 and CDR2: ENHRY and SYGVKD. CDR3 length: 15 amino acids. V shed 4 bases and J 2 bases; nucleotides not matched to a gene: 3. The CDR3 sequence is CAISGTSGVTYEQYF. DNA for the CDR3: TGTGCCATCAGTGGGACTAGCGGGGTTACCTACGAGCAGTACTTC.

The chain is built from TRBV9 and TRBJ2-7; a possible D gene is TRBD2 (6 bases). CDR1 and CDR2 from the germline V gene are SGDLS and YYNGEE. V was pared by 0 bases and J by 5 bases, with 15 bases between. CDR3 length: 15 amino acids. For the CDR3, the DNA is TGTGCCAGCAGCGTAGAGGGGAGGAAGGGGCACGAGCAGTACTTC. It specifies CASSVEGRKGHEQYF. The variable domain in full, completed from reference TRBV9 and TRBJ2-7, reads DSGVTQTPKHLITATGQRVTLRCSPRSGDLSVYWYQQSLDQGLQFLIQYYNGEERAKGNILERFSAQQFPDLHSELNLSSLELGDSALYFCASSVEGRKGHEQYFGPGTRLTVT.

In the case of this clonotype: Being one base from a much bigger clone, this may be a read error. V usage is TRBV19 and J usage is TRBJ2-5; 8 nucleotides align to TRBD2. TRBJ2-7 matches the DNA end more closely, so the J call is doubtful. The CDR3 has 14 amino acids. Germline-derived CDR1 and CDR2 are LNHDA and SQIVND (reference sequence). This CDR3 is CASSNELAAYEQYF. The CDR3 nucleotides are TGTGCCAGTAGTAATGAACTAGCGGCCTACGAGCAGTACTTC.

The CDR3 region is CAWSRLAGGGTQYF. CDR3 DNA: TGTGCCTGGAGTAGACTAGCGGGTGGAGGGACCCAGTACTTC. The J gene is TRBJ2-5, the V gene TRBV30; 10 bases are shared with TRBD2. V shed 2 bases, J shed 7 bases, and the junction held 7 bases outside the gene matches. This CDR3 comprises 14 residues. Germline-derived CDR1 and CDR2 are GTSNPN and SVGIG (reference sequence).

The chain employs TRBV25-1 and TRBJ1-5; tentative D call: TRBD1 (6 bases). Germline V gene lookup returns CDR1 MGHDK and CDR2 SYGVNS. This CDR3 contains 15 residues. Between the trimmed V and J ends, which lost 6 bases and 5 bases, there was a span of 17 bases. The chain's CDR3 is CASSVARGVDQPQHF. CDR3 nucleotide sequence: TGTGCCAGCAGCGTTGCCAGGGGCGTAGATCAGCCCCAGCATTTT.

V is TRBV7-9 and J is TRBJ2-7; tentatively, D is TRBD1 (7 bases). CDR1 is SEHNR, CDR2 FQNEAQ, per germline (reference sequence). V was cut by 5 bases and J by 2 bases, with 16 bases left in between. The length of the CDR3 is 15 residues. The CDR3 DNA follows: TGTGCCAGCAGCCAATTCACAGGGGAGGCCTACGAGCAGTACTTC. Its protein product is CASSQFTGEAYEQYF.